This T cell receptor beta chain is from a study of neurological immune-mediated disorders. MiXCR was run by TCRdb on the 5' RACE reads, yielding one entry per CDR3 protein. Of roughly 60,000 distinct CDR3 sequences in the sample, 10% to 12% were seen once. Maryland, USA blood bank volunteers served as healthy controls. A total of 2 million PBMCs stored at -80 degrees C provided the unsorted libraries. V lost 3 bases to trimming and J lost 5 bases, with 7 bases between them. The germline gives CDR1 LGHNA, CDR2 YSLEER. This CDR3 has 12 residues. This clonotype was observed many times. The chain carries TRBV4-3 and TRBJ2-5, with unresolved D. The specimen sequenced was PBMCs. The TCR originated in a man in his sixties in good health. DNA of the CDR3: TGCGCCAGCAGCCAGGGGAAGGAGACCCAGTACTTC. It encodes CASSQGKETQYF.